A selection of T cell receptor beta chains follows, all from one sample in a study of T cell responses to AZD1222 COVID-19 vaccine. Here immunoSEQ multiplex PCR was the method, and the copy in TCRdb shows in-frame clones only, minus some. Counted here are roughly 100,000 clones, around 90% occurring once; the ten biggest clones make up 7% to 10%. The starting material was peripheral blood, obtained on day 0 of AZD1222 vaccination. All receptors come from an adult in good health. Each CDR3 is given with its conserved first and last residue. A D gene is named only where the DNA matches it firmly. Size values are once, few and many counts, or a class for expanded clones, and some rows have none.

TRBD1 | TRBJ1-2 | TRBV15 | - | CATSPGQGGINYGYTF | TGTGCCACCAGTCCGGGACAGGGGGGAATTAACTATGGCTACACCTTC
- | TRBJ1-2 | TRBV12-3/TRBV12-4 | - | CASSLSGPGGYTF | TGTGCCAGCAGTTTATCGGGGCCGGGAGGCTACACCTTC
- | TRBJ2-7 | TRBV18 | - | CASSPRGRSSYEQYF | TGTGCCAGCTCACCCCGTGGACGGTCCTCCTACGAGCAGTACTTC
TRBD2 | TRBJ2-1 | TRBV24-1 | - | CATSDRTSGRARNEQFF | TGTGCCACCAGTGACCGGACTAGCGGGAGGGCCAGGAATGAGCAGTTCTTC
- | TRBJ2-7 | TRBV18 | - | CASSPPSASSYEQYF | TGTGCCAGCTCACCACCCAGCGCTAGCTCCTACGAGCAGTACTTC
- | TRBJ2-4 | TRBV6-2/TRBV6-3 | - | CASSYSGIAKNIQYF | TGTGCCAGCAGTTACTCTGGAATAGCCAAAAACATTCAGTACTTC
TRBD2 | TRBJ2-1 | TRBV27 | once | CASSSRSGLGDEQFF | TGTGCCAGCAGTTCAAGGTCGGGACTAGGAGATGAGCAGTTCTTC
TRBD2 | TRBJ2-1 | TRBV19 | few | CASSIGGEPYNEQFF | TGTGCCAGTAGTATTGGGGGGGAACCCTACAATGAGCAGTTCTTC
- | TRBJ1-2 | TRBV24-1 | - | CATSEIGQNYGYTF | TGTGCCACCAGTGAAATCGGACAGAACTATGGCTACACCTTC
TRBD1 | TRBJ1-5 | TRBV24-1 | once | CATSDGTAYNQPQHF | TGTGCCACCAGTGATGGGACAGCATACAATCAGCCCCAGCATTTT
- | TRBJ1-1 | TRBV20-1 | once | CSASGNTEAFF | TGCAGTGCGAGTGGCAACACTGAAGCTTTCTTT
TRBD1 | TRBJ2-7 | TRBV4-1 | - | CASSQVRGLRNEQYF | TGCGCCAGCAGCCAAGTAAGGGGGCTTAGAAACGAGCAGTACTTC
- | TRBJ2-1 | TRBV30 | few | CAWSVSQVYNEQFF | TGTGCCTGGAGTGTGAGTCAGGTCTACAATGAGCAGTTCTTC
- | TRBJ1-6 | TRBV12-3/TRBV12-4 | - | CASSFNPGPLHF | TGTGCCAGCAGTTTCAATCCGGGACCCCTCCACTTT
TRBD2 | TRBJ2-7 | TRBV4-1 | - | CASSQDMASGSYEQYF | TGCGCCAGCAGCCAAGATATGGCTAGCGGGAGTTACGAGCAGTACTTC
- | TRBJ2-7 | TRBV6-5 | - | CASRNHRDGEQYF | TGTGCCAGCAGAAATCACAGGGACGGCGAGCAGTACTTC
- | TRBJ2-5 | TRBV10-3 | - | CAISDREETQYF | TGTGCCATCAGTGACAGGGAAGAGACCCAGTACTTC
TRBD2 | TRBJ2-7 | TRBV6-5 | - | CASSKLAGSYEQYF | TGTGCCAGCAGTAAACTAGCGGGATCCTACGAGCAGTACTTC
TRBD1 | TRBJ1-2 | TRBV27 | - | CASSRGGGASYGYTF | TGTGCCAGCAGTCGGGGAGGGGGCGCGAGCTATGGCTACACCTTC
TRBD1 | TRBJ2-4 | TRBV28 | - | CASSPGQGVNIQYF | TGTGCCAGCAGCCCGGGACAGGGGGTAAACATTCAGTACTTC
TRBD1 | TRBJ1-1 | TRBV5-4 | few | CASSRPQRQGGTEAFF | TGTGCCAGCAGCAGGCCTCAACGACAGGGTGGCACTGAAGCTTTCTTT
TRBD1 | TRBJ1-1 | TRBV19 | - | CASSPGQAPRGAFF | TGTGCCAGTAGTCCGGGACAGGCGCCCCGAGGAGCTTTCTTT
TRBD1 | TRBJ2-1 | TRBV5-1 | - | CASSLTGGSYNEQFF | TGCGCCAGCAGCTTGACAGGGGGCTCCTACAATGAGCAGTTCTTC
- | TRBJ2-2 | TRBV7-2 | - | CASSPRLGNGELFF | TGTGCCAGCAGCCCTCGCCTAGGGAACGGGGAGCTGTTTTTT
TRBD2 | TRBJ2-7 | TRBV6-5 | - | CASSQGLAGFYEQYF | TGTGCCAGCAGTCAGGGACTAGCGGGATTCTACGAGCAGTACTTC
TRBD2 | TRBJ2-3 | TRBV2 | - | CASSDRLAGGLDTQYF | TGTGCCAGCAGTGATCGACTAGCGGGAGGGCTAGATACGCAGTATTTT
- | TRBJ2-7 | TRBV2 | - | CASGQDITAYEQYF | TGTGCCAGCGGCCAGGACATAACAGCGTACGAGCAGTACTTC